This TCR beta chain came from a study of blood T cell repertoires in COVID-19. On the study more broadly: Sites across the United States, Italy and Spain contributed samples from acute and convalescent COVID-19.

Deletions cut 6 bases from V and 7 bases from J, with 10 bases between. Germline V gives CDR1 WSHSY, CDR2 SAAADI. The CDR3 has 11 amino acids. How the authors handled the data: Amplification of reference gene primers was used by the study to estimate nucleated cell counts. This table comes from immunoSEQ multiplex PCR, and its TCRdb copy is limited to in-frame clones, with some not included. For V, J and clone size, that table is used; D and trimming come from the DNA. The sample yields 140,000 to 150,000 clones, about 87% seen once. The J gene is TRBJ2-7, the V gene TRBV10-2; D gene ambiguous. This receptor was taken from a human donor in a cohort sampled during active COVID-19. The specimen was peripheral blood. DNA of the CDR3: TGCGCCAGCAGCCAGTCCGGGGAGCAGTACGTC. This gives the protein CASSQSGEQYV.